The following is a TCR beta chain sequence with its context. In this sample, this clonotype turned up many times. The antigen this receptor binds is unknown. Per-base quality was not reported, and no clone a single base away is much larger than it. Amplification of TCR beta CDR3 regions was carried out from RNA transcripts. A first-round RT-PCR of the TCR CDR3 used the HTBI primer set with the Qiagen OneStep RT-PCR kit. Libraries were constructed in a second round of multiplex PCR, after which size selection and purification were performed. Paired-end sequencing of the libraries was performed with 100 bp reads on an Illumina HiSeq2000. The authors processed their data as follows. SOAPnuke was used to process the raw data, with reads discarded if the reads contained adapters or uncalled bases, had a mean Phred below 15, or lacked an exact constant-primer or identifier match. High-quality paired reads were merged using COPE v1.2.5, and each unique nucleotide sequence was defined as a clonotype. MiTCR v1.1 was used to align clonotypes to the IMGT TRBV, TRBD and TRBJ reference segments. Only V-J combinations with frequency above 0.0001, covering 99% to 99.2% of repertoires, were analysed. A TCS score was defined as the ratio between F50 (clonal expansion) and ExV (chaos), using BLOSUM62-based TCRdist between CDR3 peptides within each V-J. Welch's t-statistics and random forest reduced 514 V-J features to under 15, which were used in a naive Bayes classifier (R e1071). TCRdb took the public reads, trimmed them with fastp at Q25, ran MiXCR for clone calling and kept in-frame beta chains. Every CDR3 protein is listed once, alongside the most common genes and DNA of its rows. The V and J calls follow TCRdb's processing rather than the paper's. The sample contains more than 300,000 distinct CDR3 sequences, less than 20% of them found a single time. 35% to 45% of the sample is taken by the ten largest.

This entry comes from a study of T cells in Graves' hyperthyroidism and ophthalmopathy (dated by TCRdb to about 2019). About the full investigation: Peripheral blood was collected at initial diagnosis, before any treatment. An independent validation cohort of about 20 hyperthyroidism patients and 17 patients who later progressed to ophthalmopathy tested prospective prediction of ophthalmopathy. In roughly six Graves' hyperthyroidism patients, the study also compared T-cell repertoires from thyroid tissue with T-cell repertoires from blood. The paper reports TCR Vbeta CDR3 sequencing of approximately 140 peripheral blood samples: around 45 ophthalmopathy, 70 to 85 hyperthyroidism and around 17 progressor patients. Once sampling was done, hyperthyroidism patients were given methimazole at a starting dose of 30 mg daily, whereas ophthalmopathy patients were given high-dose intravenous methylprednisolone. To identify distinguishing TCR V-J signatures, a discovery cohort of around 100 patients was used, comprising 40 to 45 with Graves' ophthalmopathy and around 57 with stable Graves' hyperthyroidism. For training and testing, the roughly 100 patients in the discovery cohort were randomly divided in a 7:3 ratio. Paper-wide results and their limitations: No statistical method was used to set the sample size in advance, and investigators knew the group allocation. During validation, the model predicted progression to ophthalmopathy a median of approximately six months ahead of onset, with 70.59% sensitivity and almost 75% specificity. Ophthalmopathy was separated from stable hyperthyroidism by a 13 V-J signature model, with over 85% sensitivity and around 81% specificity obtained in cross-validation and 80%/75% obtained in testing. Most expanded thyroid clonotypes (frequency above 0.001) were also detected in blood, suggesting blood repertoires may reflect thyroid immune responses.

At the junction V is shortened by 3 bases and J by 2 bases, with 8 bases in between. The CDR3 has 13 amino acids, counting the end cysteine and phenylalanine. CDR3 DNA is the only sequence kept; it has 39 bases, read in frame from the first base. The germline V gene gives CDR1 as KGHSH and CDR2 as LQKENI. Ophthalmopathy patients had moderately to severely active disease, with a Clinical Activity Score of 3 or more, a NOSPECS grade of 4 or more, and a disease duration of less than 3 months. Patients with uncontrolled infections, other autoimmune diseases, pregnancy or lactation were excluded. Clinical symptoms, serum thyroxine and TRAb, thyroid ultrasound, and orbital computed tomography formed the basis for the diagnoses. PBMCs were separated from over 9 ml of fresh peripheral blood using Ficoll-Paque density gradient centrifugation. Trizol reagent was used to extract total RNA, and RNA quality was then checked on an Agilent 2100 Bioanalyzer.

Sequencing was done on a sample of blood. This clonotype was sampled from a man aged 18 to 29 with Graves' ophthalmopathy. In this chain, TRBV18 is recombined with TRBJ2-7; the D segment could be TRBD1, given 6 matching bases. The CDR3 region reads CASSPRQAYEQYF. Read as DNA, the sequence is TGTGCCAGCTCACCGAGACAGGCCTACGAGCAGTACTTC.